The 19 T cell receptor beta chains listed next were all sequenced from one sample in a study of molecular identifiers for immune sequencing clone quantification. TCRdb reanalysed the PCR reads using MiXCR and keeps one entry per CDR3 protein. The sample holds about 630,000 distinct CDR3 sequences, 25% seen once. The sample consisted of naive CD8+ T cells from blood, with Jurkat cell RNA spiked in. Noted subset: FACS-sorted CD8+CD4-CCR7+CD45RA+ naive T cells. These receptors all come from a human donor in good health. Some libraries in this study had Jurkat cell RNA spiked in.

This clonotype was seen repeatedly, ten times or more. The V gene is TRBV12-3 or TRBV12-4, the J gene TRBJ1-6, with 8 positions matching TRBD1. Losses at the gene ends were 8 bases for V and 6 bases for J; bases not matched to a gene: 3. The CDR3 is 13 residues long. The chain's CDR3 is CASAGQGNSPLHF. For the CDR3, the DNA is TGTGCCAGCGCCGGACAGGGTAATTCACCCCTCCACTTT.

This clonotype was detected ten times or more. V gene TRBV20-1 combines with J gene TRBJ2-3, with 10 bases matching TRBD1. Germline V lookup: CDR1 DFQATT, CDR2 SNEGSKA (reference sequence). The CDR3 has 16 residues. V lost 3 bases to trimming and J lost 4 bases; unmatched junction nucleotides: 10. CDR3 nucleotides: TGCAGTGCTAGTGGGTCTGGGACAGGGGCAGCAGATACGCAGTATTTT. The encoded protein is CSASGSGTGAADTQYF.

This clonotype came up a few times. This chain connects TRBV6-6 to TRBJ2-1, with 10 bases fitting TRBD1. This CDR3 comprises 14 residues. Trimming at V came to 6 bases and at J to 5 bases, leaving 4 bases not matched to a gene. CDR1 and CDR2 (germline): MNHNY, SVGAGI (reference sequence). This CDR3 reads CASRGQGINNEQFF. CDR3 DNA sequence: TGTGCCAGCAGGGGACAGGGGATAAACAATGAGCAGTTCTTC.

This clonotype was seen at least ten times. J is TRBJ1-6 and V is TRBV6-1; 7 nucleotides align to TRBD1. Per germline, CDR1 MNHNS and CDR2 SASEGT. The trim removed 2 bases at V and 6 bases at J, leaving 16 bases unmatched. CDR3 length: 19 amino acids. The chain's CDR3 is CASSESFVLGGFGNSPLHF. Here the CDR3 DNA reads TGTGCCAGCAGTGAATCCTTCGTCCTAGGGGGCTTTGGTAATTCACCCCTCCACTTT.

This clonotype has a handful of counts. J is TRBJ2-7 and V is TRBV10-3; D gene unclear. Deletions cut 2 bases from V and 1 base from J, with 12 bases between. CDR1 is ENHRY, CDR2 SYGVKD, per germline. The CDR3 extends over 15 amino acids. The CDR3: CAISEGEGISYEQYF. The CDR3 nucleotides read TGTGCCATCAGTGAGGGTGAAGGGATTTCCTACGAGCAGTACTTC.

Ten or more counts support this clonotype. The chain combines TRBV5-4 with TRBJ1-2, with D unresolved. CDR1 is SGHNT, CDR2 YYREEE, per germline (reference sequence). The CDR3 has 15 amino acids. Trimming took off 5 bases at V and 1 base at J, with 15 bases between the two ends. The CDR3 loop is CASSRTTTLNYGYTF. CDR3 nucleotide sequence: TGTGCCAGCAGTCGGACGACTACTCTTAACTATGGCTACACCTTC.

There are a few counts of this clonotype. The rearrangement joins TRBV30 to TRBJ2-1, with D possibly matching TRBD1 (6 bases). The V gene lost 5 bases and the J gene lost 6 bases, with 8 bases spanning the gap. The CDR3 consists of 11 residues. Looked up from germline, CDR1 is GTSNPN and CDR2 is SVGIG (reference sequence). CDR3: CAWAGVNEQFF. The CDR3 DNA is TGTGCCTGGGCAGGGGTCAATGAGCAGTTCTTC.

A word on this clonotype: A much larger clone is a single base away; this may be a read error. J is TRBJ1-1 and V is TRBV14; D not certain. V was cut by 4 bases and J by 6 bases, with 18 bases left in between. CDR1 is SGHDN, CDR2 FVKESK, per germline. This CDR3 is 15 amino acids long. The DNA of the CDR3 is TGTGCCAGCAGCCTAGAACTGGGCCCGGTGGCTGAAGCTTTCTTT. It yields the protein CASSLELGPVAEAFF.

Of note for this clonotype: It may be a read error: a sequence one base away is much more abundant. The gene calls are TRBV11-2 and TRBJ1-4, with D possibly matching TRBD1 (5 bases). CDR1 is SGHAT, CDR2 FQNNGV, per germline. CDR3 length equals 14 residues. The CDR3: CASSIDGGDEKLFF. CDR3 nucleotides: TGTGCCAGCAGCATAGACGGGGGGGATGAAAAACTGTTTTTT.

In its sample, this clonotype was seen many times. J is TRBJ1-5 and V is TRBV6-1; D remains unclear. This CDR3 is built from 15 residues. Germline CDR1 is MNHNS and CDR2 is SASEGT. V lost 1 base and J 10 bases, leaving 17 bases between the germline ends. The CDR3 protein is CASSEVGGPDYPQHF. DNA of the CDR3: TGTGCCAGCAGTGAAGTCGGAGGGCCGGACTACCCCCAGCATTTT.

The chain is built from TRBV6-2 or TRBV6-3 and TRBJ2-2; D may be TRBD1 or TRBD2 (6 bases each). CDR1 MNHEY and CDR2 SVGEGT come from the germline V gene. The V gene lost 7 bases and the J gene lost 1 base, with 16 bases spanning the gap. The CDR3 has 16 amino acids. In nucleotides, the CDR3 is TGTGCCAGCACCTTGGCGGGGACATTGAACACCGGGGAGCTGTTTTTT. This translates into CASTLAGTLNTGELFF.

On this clonotype itself: This may be a read error: a much more frequent sequence differs by one nucleotide. The chain recombines TRBV7-6 with TRBJ2-7, with 8 bases fitting TRBD2. The trim removed 1 base at V and 2 bases at J, leaving 4 bases unmatched. The CDR3 sequence is 15 residues long. The germline gives CDR1 SGHVS, CDR2 FNYEAQ. The CDR3 loop reads CASSLVSGAPYEQYF. The CDR3 DNA reads as TGTGCCAGCAGCTTAGTTAGCGGGGCCCCCTACGAGCAGTACTTC.

The table lists this clonotype with many counts. The chain has TRBV24-1 and TRBJ2-1; TRBD1 aligns across 7 bases. The germline gives CDR1 KGHDR, CDR2 SFDVKD. V lost 0 bases and J lost 9; bases outside the gene matches: 16. The CDR3 has 18 residues. The CDR3 loop reads CATSDLSSTGTRGGEQFF. In DNA form, the CDR3 reads TGTGCCACCAGTGATTTGAGCTCGACAGGGACACGAGGGGGTGAGCAGTTCTTC.

This clonotype was detected a few times. The V call is TRBV7-9, the J call TRBJ2-2; a possible D gene is TRBD2 (5 bases). The V end was cut by 3 bases, the J end by 6 bases, with 20 bases between. The CDR3 covers 17 residues. Germline V gene data show CDR1 as SEHNR and CDR2 as FQNEAQ (reference sequence). The CDR3 protein is CASSFPWSHGGPGELFF. The CDR3, as DNA: TGTGCCAGCAGCTTCCCCTGGAGCCACGGAGGTCCCGGGGAGCTGTTTTTT.

This clonotype was detected many times. V usage is TRBV6-1 and J usage is TRBJ1-1, with 12 bases fitting TRBD1. Trimming cost V 4 bases and J 6 bases; bases outside gene matches: 6. There are 15 residues in the CDR3. Germline V gene data show CDR1 as MNHNS and CDR2 as SASEGT. DNA for the CDR3: TGTGCCAGCAGTGCCTCCGGGACAGGGGGCTCTGAAGCTTTCTTT. Protein sequence: CASSASGTGGSEAFF.

This clonotype has more than one count but fewer than ten. The gene calls are TRBV29-1 and TRBJ2-5; the D gene is possibly TRBD1 (6 bases). Trimming removed 2 bases from V and 4 bases from J, with 14 bases in between. The CDR3 covers 14 residues. The V gene's germline CDR1 is SQVTM and CDR2 ANQGSEA. The CDR3 protein is CSVELWEGGETQYF. In DNA, the CDR3 is TGCAGCGTTGAATTATGGGAAGGGGGAGAGACCCAGTACTTC.

The rearrangement joins TRBV13 to TRBJ2-2; D possibly uses TRBD1 or TRBD2 (5 bases each). The germline V and J ends were trimmed by 2 bases and 3 bases, with 13 bases remaining between them. The CDR3 has 16 amino acids. Looked up from germline, CDR1 is PRHDT and CDR2 is FYEKMQ (reference sequence). The CDR3 loop reads CASSLPSGSYTGELFF. As DNA, the CDR3 is TGTGCCAGCAGCTTACCATCAGGGAGCTACACCGGGGAGCTGTTTTTT.

This clonotype was recorded at least ten times. The V call is TRBV5-4, the J call TRBJ2-3, with 7 bases identical to TRBD2. After removal of 0 bases from V and 7 bases from J, the junction contained 5 bases not matched to a gene. The CDR3 runs to 14 residues. CDR1 is SGHNT, CDR2 YYREEE, per germline (reference sequence). CDR3 sequence reads: CASSLGLATNTQYF. The CDR3, as DNA: TGTGCCAGCAGCTTGGGACTAGCCACGAATACGCAGTATTTT.

This clonotype was detected ten times or more. V usage is TRBV6-5 and J usage is TRBJ1-1, with a weak D call TRBD1 (6 bases). CDR1 is MNHEY and CDR2 is SVGAGI in the germline V gene. This CDR3 contains 15 residues. Trimming left V 7 bases short and J 5 bases short, with 20 bases between. CDR3 sequence reads: CASTLTSTGGTEAFF. DNA of the CDR3: TGTGCCAGCACCTTAACTTCGACAGGAGGGACTGAAGCTTTCTTT.